The entry below describes one T cell receptor beta chain. This specimen belongs to a study of beta chain features in type 1 diabetes. The isolated RNA, all of it, was reverse transcribed, so expressed TCRB transcripts were what got sequenced. Data came from immunoSEQ multiplex PCR; TCRdb stores just in-frame clones and leaves some out. The table lists 140,000 to 150,000 clones, about 44% of them singletons. The material sequenced was Tregs from blood. The receptor was derived from a man between 18 and 35 years old in good health.

CDR3 in DNA: TGTGCCAGCAGCTTGCTCTCGGCGAGGGAGACCCAGTACTTC. This translates into CASSLLSARETQYF. The V call is TRBV5-4, the J call TRBJ2-5, with unresolved D. The CDR3 length is 14 residues. CDR1 SGHNT and CDR2 YYREEE come from the germline V gene (reference sequence). V was cut by 1 base and J by 5 bases, with 12 bases left in between.